The clone carrying this TCR beta chain occurred once. Antigen specificity is unknown. The CDR3 contains 14 residues. The V segment lost 3 bases and the J segment 3 bases; nucleotides outside the gene matches: 2. From germline, CDR1 is SGHDN and CDR2 FVKESK. The sample comes from a study of lymphopenia after photon versus proton radiotherapy. TCRdb's copy holds only in-frame clones and misses some; the assay was immunoSEQ multiplex PCR. The data show 150,000 to 200,000 clones, more than 85% seen once. Study-level findings and limits: Oligoclonal CD8+ Temra expansion after nadir drove photon patients' diversity drop. In patients who died, overall survival fell as post-nadir TCR diversity dropped more.

The source material was peripheral blood, sampled from a patient treated with photon-based radiotherapy. The chain is built from TRBV14 and TRBJ2-1, with TRBD2 matching 7 bases. The TCR sequence derives from a man aged 50 to 59 with gastric cancer. DNA for the CDR3: TGTGCCAGCAGCCAGCTAGCGGTCTACAATGAGCAGTTCTTC. Residues: CASSQLAVYNEQFF.